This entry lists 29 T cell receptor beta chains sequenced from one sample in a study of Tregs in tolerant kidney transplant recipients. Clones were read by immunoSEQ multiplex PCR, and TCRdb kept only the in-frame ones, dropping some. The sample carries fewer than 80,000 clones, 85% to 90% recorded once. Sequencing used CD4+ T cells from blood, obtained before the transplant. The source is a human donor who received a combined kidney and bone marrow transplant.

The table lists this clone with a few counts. The chain's CDR3 is CASSFSGRSTEQYF. CDR3 in DNA: TGTGCCAGCAGCTTTAGCGGGAGGTCAACCGAGCAGTACTTC. The chain joins TRBV7-8 to TRBJ2-7, with 10 nucleotides matching TRBD2. The CDR3 totals 14 residues. Germline V CDR1 and CDR2: SGHVS, FQNEAQ. The junction had 5 bases not matched to a gene; V was cut back by 3 bases and J by 6 bases.

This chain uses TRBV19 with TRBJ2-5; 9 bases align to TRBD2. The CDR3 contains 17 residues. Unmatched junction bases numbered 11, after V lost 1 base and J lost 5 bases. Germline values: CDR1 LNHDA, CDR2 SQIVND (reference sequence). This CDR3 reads CASSIGLADASGETQYF. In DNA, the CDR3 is TGTGCCAGTAGTATAGGACTAGCGGACGCGTCGGGTGAGACCCAGTACTTC.

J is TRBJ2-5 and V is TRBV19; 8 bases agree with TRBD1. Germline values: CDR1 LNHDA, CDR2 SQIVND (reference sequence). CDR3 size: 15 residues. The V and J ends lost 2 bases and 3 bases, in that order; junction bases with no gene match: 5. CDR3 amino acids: CASSIQGAFEETQYF. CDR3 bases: TGTGCCAGTAGTATACAGGGGGCGTTTGAAGAGACCCAGTACTTC.

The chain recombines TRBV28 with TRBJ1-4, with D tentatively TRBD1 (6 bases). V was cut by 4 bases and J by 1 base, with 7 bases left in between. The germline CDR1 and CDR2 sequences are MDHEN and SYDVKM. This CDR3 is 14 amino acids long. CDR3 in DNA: TGTGCCAGCAGTTACAGGGAAACTAATGAAAAACTGTTTTTT. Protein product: CASSYRETNEKLFF.

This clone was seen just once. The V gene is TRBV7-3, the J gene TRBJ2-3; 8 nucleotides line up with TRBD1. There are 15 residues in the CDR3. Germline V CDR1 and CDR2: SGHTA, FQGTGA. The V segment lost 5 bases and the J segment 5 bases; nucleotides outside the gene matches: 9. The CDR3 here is CASSRRLTGVDTQYF. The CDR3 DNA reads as TGTGCCAGCAGCCGCCGCCTGACAGGGGTAGATACGCAGTATTTT.

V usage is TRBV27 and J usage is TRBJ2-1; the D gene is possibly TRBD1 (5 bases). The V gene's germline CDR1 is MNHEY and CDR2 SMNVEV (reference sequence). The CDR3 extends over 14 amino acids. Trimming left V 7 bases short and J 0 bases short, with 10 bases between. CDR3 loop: CASKGVPSYNEQFF. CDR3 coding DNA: TGTGCCAGCAAAGGGGTTCCCTCCTACAATGAGCAGTTCTTC.

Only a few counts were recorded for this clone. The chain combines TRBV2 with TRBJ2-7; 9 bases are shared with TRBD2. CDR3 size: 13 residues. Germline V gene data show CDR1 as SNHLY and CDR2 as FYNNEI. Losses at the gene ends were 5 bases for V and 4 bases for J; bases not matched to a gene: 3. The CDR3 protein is CASSRTSEYEQYF. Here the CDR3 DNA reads TGTGCCAGCAGTAGGACTAGCGAGTACGAGCAGTACTTC.

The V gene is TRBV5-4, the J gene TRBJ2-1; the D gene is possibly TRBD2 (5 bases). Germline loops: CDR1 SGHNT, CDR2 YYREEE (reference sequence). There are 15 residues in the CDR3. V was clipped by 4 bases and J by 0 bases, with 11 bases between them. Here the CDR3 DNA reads TGTGCCAGCAGCGGCCGAGGGAGCTCCTACAATGAGCAGTTCTTC. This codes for CASSGRGSSYNEQFF.

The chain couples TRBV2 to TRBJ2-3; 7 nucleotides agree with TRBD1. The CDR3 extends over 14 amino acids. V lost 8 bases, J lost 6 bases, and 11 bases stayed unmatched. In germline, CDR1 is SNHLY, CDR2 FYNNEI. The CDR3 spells CASPPATGSDTQYF. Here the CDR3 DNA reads TGTGCCAGCCCCCCCGCGACAGGGTCCGATACGCAGTATTTT.

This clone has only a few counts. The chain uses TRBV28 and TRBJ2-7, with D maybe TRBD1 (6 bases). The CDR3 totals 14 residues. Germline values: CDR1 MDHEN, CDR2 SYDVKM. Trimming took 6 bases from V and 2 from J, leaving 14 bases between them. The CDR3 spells CASSLGQRAYEQYF. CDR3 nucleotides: TGTGCCAGCAGCCTCGGACAGAGGGCCTACGAGCAGTACTTC.

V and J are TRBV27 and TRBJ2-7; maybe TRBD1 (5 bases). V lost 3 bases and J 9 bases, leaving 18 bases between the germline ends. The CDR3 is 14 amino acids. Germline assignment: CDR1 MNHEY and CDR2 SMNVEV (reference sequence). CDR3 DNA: TGTGCCAGCAGTTTGGAAGGACATTTTGACGGGCAGTACTTC. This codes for CASSLEGHFDGQYF.

CDR3 in DNA: TGTGCCAGCAGCTTAGGAACTATAGCAGATACGCAGTATTTT. Residues: CASSLGTIADTQYF. The rearrangement joins TRBV11-3 to TRBJ2-3, with unresolved D. V lost 1 base and J 4 bases, leaving 9 bases between the germline ends. The CDR3 length is 14 residues. Germline V CDR1 and CDR2: SGHNT, YENEEA.

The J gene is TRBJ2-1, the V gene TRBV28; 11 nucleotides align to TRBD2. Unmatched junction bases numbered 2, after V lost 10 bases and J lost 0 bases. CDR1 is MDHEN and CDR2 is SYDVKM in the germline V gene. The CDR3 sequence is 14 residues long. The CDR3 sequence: CATLAGGSYNEQFF. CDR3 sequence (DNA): TGTGCCACCCTAGCGGGAGGCTCCTACAATGAGCAGTTCTTC.

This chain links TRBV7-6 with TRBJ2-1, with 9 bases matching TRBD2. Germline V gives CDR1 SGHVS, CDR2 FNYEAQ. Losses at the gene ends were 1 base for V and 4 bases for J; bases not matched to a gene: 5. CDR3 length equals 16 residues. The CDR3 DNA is TGTGCCAGCAGCTTAGTACTAGCGGGTTCTTACAATGAGCAGTTCTTC. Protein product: CASSLVLAGSYNEQFF. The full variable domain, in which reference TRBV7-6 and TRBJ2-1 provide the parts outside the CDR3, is GAGVSQSPRYKVTKRGQDVALRCDPISGHVSLYWYRQALGQGPEFLTYFNYEAQQDKSGLPNDRFSAERPEGSISTLTIQRTEQRDSAMYRCASSLVLAGSYNEQFFGPGTRLTVL.

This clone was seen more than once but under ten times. The CDR3 loop reads CASSPGARNEQFF. The CDR3 coding sequence is TGTGCCAGCTCACCAGGGGCCAGAAATGAGCAGTTCTTC. The V call is TRBV18, the J call TRBJ2-1, with D tentatively TRBD1 (5 bases). V lost 2 bases and J lost 7, with 9 bases in between. Germline-derived CDR1 and CDR2 are KGHSH and LQKENI. The CDR3 is 13 amino acids. The whole variable domain, remainder taken from reference TRBV18 and TRBJ2-1, is NAGVMQNPRHLVRRRGQEARLRCSPMKGHSHVYWYRQLPEEGLKFMVYLQKENIIDESGMPKERFSAEFPKEGPSILRIQQVVRGDSAAYFCASSPGARNEQFFGPGTRLTVL.

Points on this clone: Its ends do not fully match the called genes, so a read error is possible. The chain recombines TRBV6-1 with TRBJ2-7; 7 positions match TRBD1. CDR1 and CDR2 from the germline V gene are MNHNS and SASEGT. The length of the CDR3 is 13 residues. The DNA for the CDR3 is TGTGCCAGCAGTCTAACAAGGACAGGCGTCAAGATCTTC. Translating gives CASSLTRTGVKIF.

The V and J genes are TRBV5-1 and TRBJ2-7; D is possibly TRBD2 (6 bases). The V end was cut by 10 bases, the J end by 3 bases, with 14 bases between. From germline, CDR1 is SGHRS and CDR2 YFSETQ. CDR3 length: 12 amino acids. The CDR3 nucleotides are TGCGCCTCCAGAGGGGACTTCTACGAGCAGTACTTC. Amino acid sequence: CASRGDFYEQYF.

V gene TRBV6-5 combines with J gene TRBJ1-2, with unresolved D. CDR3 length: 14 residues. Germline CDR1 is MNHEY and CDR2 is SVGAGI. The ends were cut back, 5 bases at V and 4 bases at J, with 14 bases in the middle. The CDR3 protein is CASSPQRGSYGYTF. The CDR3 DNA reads TGTGCCAGCAGTCCACAACGGGGTAGCTATGGCTACACCTTC.

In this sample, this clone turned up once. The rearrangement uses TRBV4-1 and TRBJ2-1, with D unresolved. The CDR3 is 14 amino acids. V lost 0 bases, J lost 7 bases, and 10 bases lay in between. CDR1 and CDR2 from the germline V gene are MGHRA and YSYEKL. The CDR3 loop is CASSQDPAENEQFF. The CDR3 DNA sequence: TGCGCCAGCAGCCAAGATCCGGCGGAGAATGAGCAGTTCTTC.

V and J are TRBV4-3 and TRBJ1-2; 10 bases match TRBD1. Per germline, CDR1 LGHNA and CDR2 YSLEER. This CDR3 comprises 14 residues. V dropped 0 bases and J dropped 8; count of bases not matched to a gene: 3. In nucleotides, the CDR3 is TGCGCCAGCAGCCAAGATCGGGACAGGGGCGGCTACACCTTC. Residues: CASSQDRDRGGYTF.

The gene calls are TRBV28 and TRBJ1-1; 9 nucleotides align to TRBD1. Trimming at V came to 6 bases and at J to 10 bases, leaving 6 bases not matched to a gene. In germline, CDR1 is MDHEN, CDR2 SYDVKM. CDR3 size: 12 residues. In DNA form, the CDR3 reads TGTGCCAGCAGCCTGGGACAGGGTGGAGCTTTCTTT. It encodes CASSLGQGGAFF.

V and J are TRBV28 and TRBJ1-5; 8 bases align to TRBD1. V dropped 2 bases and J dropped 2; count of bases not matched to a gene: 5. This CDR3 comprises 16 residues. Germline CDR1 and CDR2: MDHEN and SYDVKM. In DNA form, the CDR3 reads TGTGCCAGCAGTTTAAGCAGGGGGCCGGGCAATCAGCCCCAGCATTTT. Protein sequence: CASSLSRGPGNQPQHF.

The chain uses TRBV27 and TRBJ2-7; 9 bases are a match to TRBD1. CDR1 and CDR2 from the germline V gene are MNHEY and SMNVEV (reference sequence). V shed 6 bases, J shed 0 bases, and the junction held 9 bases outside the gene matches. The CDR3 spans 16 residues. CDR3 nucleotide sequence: TGTGCCAGCAGCGGAACCGAGACAGGGGGCTCCTACGAGCAGTACTTC. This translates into CASSGTETGGSYEQYF.

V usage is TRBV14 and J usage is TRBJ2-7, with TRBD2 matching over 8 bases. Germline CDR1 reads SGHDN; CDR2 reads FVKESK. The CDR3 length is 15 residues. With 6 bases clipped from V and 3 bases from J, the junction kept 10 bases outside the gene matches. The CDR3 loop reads CASRKTGLAFYEQYF. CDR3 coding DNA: TGTGCCAGCAGGAAAACCGGACTAGCCTTCTACGAGCAGTACTTC.

This chain's CDR3 is CASSSWDRTYEQYF. CDR3 bases: TGTGCCAGCAGTTCGTGGGACAGAACCTACGAGCAGTACTTC. The chain is built from TRBV28 and TRBJ2-7; 7 positions match TRBD1. This CDR3 comprises 14 residues. Trimming removed 4 bases from V and 2 bases from J; junction bases left unmatched: 5. Germline assignment: CDR1 MDHEN and CDR2 SYDVKM.

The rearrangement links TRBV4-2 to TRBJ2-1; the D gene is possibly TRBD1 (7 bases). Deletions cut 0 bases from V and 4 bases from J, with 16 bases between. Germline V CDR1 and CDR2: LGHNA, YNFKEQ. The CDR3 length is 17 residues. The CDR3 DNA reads TGTGCCAGCAGCCAAGAGCTCCCCAGGGGGACTTACAATGAGCAGTTCTTC. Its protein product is CASSQELPRGTYNEQFF.

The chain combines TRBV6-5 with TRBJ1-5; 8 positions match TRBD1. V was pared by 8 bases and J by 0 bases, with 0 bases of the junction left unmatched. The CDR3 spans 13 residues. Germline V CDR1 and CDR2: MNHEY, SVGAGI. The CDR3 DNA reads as TGTGCCAGCGGGACAGGTAGCAATCAGCCCCAGCATTTT. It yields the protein CASGTGSNQPQHF.

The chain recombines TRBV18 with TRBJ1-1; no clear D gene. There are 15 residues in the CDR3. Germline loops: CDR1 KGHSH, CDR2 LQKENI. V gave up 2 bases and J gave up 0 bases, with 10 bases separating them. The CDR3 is CASSPMGDLNTEAFF. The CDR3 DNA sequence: TGTGCCAGCTCACCAATGGGAGACTTGAACACTGAAGCTTTCTTT.

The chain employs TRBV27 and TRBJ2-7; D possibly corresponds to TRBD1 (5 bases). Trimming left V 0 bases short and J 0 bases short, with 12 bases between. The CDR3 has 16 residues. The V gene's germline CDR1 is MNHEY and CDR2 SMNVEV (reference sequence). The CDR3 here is CASSLSVSQGSYEQYF. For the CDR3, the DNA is TGTGCCAGCAGTTTATCTGTTTCCCAGGGCTCCTACGAGCAGTACTTC.